This T cell receptor beta chain was obtained from a study of OX40 agonist ivuxolimab in advanced cancers. About the research overall: Treatment received earlier with anti-PD-1, anti-PD-L1 or anti-CTLA-4 agents was allowed, and under 50% had some. Three patients, one with hepatocellular carcinoma and two with cutaneous melanoma, responded partially.

Sequencing was performed with immunoSEQ multiplex PCR; in TCRdb, only in-frame clones are kept and a portion is missing. The table records about 72,000 clones, around 92% of them present only once. The timepoints at which blood was sampled were baseline, cycle 4 day 1, and cycle 7 day 1. There are 15 residues in the CDR3. V dropped 3 bases and J dropped 6; count of bases not matched to a gene: 9. The rearrangement links TRBV5-7 to TRBJ1-3; TRBD1 agrees at 7 bases. TRBV5-7 is treated as an ORF (open reading frame) with a function not yet certain. This sample comprised CD4+ or CD8+ T cells sorted from blood, obtained in a trial of the OX40 agonist ivuxolimab. This sequence originates from an adult with an advanced solid tumor such as melanoma, head and neck, liver or kidney cancer. DNA for the CDR3: TGTGCCAGCAGCTACTGGGACAGCCGACCAAACACCATATATTTT. This gives the protein CASSYWDSRPNTIYF.